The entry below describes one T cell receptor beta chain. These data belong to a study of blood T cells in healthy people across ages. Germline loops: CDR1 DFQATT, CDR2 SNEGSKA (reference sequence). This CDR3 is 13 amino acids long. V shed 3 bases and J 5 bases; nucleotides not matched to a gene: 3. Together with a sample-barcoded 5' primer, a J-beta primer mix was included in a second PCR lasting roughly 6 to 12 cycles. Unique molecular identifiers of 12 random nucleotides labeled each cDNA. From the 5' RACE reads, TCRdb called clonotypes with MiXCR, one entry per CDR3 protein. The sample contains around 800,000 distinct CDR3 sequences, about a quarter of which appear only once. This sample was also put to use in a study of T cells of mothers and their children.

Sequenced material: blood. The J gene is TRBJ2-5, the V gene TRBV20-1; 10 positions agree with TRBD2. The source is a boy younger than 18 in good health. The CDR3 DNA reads TGCAGTGCTAGTAAGACTAGCGGGGAGACCCAGTACTTC. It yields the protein CSASKTSGETQYF.